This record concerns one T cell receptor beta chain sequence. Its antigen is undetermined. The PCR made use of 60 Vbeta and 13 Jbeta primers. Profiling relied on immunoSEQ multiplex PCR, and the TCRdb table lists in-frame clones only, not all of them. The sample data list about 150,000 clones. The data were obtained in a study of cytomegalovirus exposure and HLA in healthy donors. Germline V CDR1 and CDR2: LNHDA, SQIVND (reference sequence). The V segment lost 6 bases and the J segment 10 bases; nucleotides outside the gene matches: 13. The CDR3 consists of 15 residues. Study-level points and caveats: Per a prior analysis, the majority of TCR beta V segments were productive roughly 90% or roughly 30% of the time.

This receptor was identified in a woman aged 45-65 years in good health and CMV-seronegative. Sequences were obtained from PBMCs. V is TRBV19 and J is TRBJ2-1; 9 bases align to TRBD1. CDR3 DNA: TGTGCCAGTAGGGGATTCGGGACAGGGCTCTTAGAGCAGTTCTTC. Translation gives CASRGFGTGLLEQFF.